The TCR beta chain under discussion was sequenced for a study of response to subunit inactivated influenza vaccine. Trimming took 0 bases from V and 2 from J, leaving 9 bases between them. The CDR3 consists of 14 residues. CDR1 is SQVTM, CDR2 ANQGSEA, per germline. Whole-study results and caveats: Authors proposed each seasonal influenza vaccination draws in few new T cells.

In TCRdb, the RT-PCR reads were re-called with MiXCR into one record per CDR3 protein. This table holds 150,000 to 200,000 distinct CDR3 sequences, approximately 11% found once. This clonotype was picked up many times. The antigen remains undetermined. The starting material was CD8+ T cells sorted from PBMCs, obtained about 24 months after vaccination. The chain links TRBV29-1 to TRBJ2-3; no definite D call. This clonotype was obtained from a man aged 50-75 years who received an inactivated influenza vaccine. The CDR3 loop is CSVEDTANTDTQYF. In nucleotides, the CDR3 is TGCAGCGTTGAAGACACAGCTAACACAGATACGCAGTATTTT.